The 25 T cell receptor beta chains below were found in one sample sequenced in a study of CD8+ T cells in alopecia areata. Isolated RNA was reverse transcribed into cDNA used as the sequencing template. Profiled with immunoSEQ multiplex PCR; TCRdb holds only in-frame clones, not every one. The sample gives roughly 200,000 clones, 40% to 45% of which show up once; roughly 2.6% is in the top ten. Treatment reported: oral pan-JAK inhibitor, 5-10 mg twice daily. Sequenced material: CD4+ T cells sorted from blood, taken at approximately week 36, from a patient treated with tofacitinib. The receptors were gathered from a human donor with alopecia areata.

This clone was seen a handful of times. The V call is TRBV30, the J call TRBJ2-2; possibly TRBD2 for D (5 bases). Trimming left V 4 bases short and J 8 bases short, with 8 bases between. This CDR3 spans 11 amino acids. CDR1 GTSNPN and CDR2 SVGIG come from the germline V gene (reference sequence). The CDR3 coding sequence is TGTGCCTGGACGGAGGCGGGGGAGCTGTTTTTT. Translated, it gives CAWTEAGELFF.

This clone appeared a few times. The V and J genes are TRBV7-2 and TRBJ2-5; 9 nucleotides align to TRBD1. Germline CDR1 and CDR2: SGHTA and FQGNSA. The CDR3 spans 15 residues. The junction had 4 bases not matched to a gene; V was cut back by 5 bases and J by 0 bases. In DNA, the CDR3 is TGTGCCAGCAGCCGACAGGGGGGGGACCAAGAGACCCAGTACTTC. This gives the protein CASSRQGGDQETQYF. Full variable domain (outside the CDR3, taken from reference TRBV7-2 and TRBJ2-5): GAGVSQSPSNKVTEKGKDVELRCDPISGHTALYWYRQSLGQGLEFLIYFQGNSAPDKSGLPSDRFSAERTGGSVSTLTIQRTQQEDSAVYLCASSRQGGDQETQYFGPGTRLLVL.

This clone was observed a handful of times. The J gene is TRBJ2-2, the V gene TRBV6-5; D could derive from TRBD1 or TRBD2 (6 bases each). The germline CDR1 and CDR2 sequences are MNHEY and SVGAGI. Between the trimmed V and J ends, which lost 7 bases and 4 bases, there was a span of 13 bases. This CDR3 comprises 14 residues. The CDR3 protein is CASKVRGRTGELFF. The CDR3 DNA is TGTGCCAGCAAGGTTCGGGGGCGCACCGGGGAGCTGTTTTTT.

This clone appeared a few times. The rearrangement uses TRBV11-2 and TRBJ2-5; a possible D gene is TRBD2 (5 bases). This CDR3 contains 13 residues. Germline V lookup: CDR1 SGHAT, CDR2 FQNNGV. V was trimmed by 3 bases and J by 7 bases, leaving 12 bases between them. The CDR3 DNA reads TGTGCCAGCAGCTTGGCCCAACGGGGGACCCAGTACTTC. It codes for CASSLAQRGTQYF.

This clone appeared a few times. The chain recombines TRBV5-1 with TRBJ2-5, with a weak D call TRBD2 (6 bases). V was trimmed by 2 bases and J by 5 bases, leaving 13 bases between them. Germline V lookup: CDR1 SGHRS, CDR2 YFSETQ. The CDR3 loop spans 14 amino acids. CDR3 loop: CASSFFRERETQYF. In nucleotides, the CDR3 is TGCGCCAGCAGCTTTTTCCGGGAGAGGGAGACCCAGTACTTC.

This clone turned up a few times. The chain couples TRBV19 to TRBJ1-1; 9 nucleotides match TRBD1. The CDR3 consists of 14 residues. CDR1 and CDR2 (germline): LNHDA, SQIVND (reference sequence). J was trimmed by 3 bases and V by 6 bases; bases with no gene match: 5. The CDR3, as DNA: TGTGCCAGTAGCGATACAGGGGGCGACACTGAAGCTTTCTTT. Translating it yields CASSDTGGDTEAFF. The entire variable domain, with the rest obtained from reference TRBV19 and TRBJ1-1, is as follows: DGGITQSPKYLFRKEGQNVTLSCEQNLNHDAMYWYRQDPGQGLRLIYYSQIVNDFQKGDIAEGYSVSREKKESFPLTVTSAQKNPTAFYLCASSDTGGDTEAFFGQGTRLTVV.

The chain joins TRBV6-5 to TRBJ1-2, with D unclear. The CDR3 spans 13 residues. With 8 bases removed from V and 3 bases from J, the gap between germline ends came to 13 bases. Germline values: CDR1 MNHEY, CDR2 SVGAGI. The CDR3 sequence is CASGERTYYGYTF. CDR3 coding DNA: TGTGCCAGCGGGGAGCGAACCTACTATGGCTACACCTTC.

This clone was picked up a small number of times. The rearrangement uses TRBV29-1 and TRBJ1-1; D call uncertain. CDR1 and CDR2 (germline): SQVTM, ANQGSEA. Trimming stripped 4 bases from V and 1 base from J, with 19 bases between. The CDR3 has 16 amino acids. The DNA for the CDR3 is TGCAGCGTTGTCGGTTCGTCGGAGGGCAGGAACACTGAAGCTTTCTTT. This translates into CSVVGSSEGRNTEAFF.

The genes are TRBV6-4 and TRBJ1-1, with D uncertain. CDR3 length: 13 residues. Germline assignment: CDR1 MRHNA and CDR2 SNTAGT. Between the trimmed V and J ends, which lost 3 bases and 0 bases, there was a span of 5 bases. CDR3 loop: CASSEALNTEAFF. DNA for the CDR3: TGTGCCAGCAGTGAGGCGTTGAACACTGAAGCTTTCTTT.

This clone was recorded a few times. The chain uses TRBV30 and TRBJ2-7; D is perhaps TRBD2 (5 bases). The V end lost 0 bases, the J end lost 3 bases, and 18 bases lay between the germline ends. Germline loops: CDR1 GTSNPN, CDR2 SVGIG (reference sequence). CDR3 length equals 16 residues. CDR3 residues: CAWSVPYRERGYEQYF. As DNA, the CDR3 is TGTGCCTGGAGTGTACCGTATAGGGAGAGAGGCTACGAGCAGTACTTC.

V gene TRBV20-1 combines with J gene TRBJ2-5; the D is unclear. CDR3 length equals 11 residues. The ends were cut back, 1 base at V and 10 bases at J, with 10 bases in the middle. Germline lookup yields CDR1 DFQATT and CDR2 SNEGSKA (reference sequence). This chain's CDR3 is CSARASRDQYF. The CDR3 DNA is TGCAGTGCTAGAGCTAGTCGAGACCAGTACTTC.

V is TRBV30 and J is TRBJ1-4; unclear D gene. This CDR3 spans 15 amino acids. V lost 3 bases to trimming and J lost 6 bases, with 17 bases between them. The germline CDR1 and CDR2 sequences are GTSNPN and SVGIG (reference sequence). Here the CDR3 reads CAWSKEIRDHEKLFF. The CDR3, as DNA: TGTGCCTGGAGCAAGGAGATAAGGGATCATGAAAAACTGTTTTTT.

Only one count was recorded for this clone. The J gene is TRBJ1-5, the V gene TRBV6-1, with 9 bases lining up with TRBD1. Germline V gene sequence: CDR1 MNHNS, CDR2 SASEGT. Losses at the gene ends were 4 bases for V and 4 bases for J; bases not matched to a gene: 2. The CDR3 has 14 amino acids. CDR3 bases: TGTGCCAGCAGTGTCGGGACAGGGAATCAGCCCCAGCATTTT. It codes for CASSVGTGNQPQHF.

Regarding this clone: In the same sample, other DNA sequences code for this CDR3. V gene TRBV18 combines with J gene TRBJ2-7, with D tentatively TRBD1 (6 bases). CDR1 is KGHSH and CDR2 is LQKENI in the germline V gene. This CDR3 region has 13 residues. Trimming stripped 6 bases from V and 2 bases from J, with 11 bases between. The CDR3 region is CASSPGTPYEQYF. Here the CDR3 DNA reads TGTGCCAGCTCCCCTGGGACACCCTACGAGCAGTACTTC.

The table lists this clone with a few counts. This rearrangement joins TRBV18 to TRBJ1-4; D call uncertain. V gave up 6 bases and J gave up 10 bases, with 9 bases separating them. CDR1 is KGHSH and CDR2 is LQKENI in the germline V gene. The CDR3 covers 11 residues. DNA of the CDR3: TGTGCCAGCTCTACGGGAGGAAAACTGTTTTTT. This codes for CASSTGGKLFF.

A word on this clone: The sample contains more than one DNA sequence encoding this CDR3. V is TRBV5-1 and J is TRBJ2-5; a possible D gene is TRBD2 (5 bases). The CDR3 runs 13 residues. CDR1 is SGHRS, CDR2 YFSETQ, per germline. Trimming shortened V by 5 bases and J by 4 bases, and 12 bases separated the two germline ends. CDR3: CASSLSGGETQYF. The DNA of the CDR3 is TGCGCCAGCAGTTTGAGCGGAGGAGAGACCCAGTACTTC.

As regards this clone: This sample includes further DNA sequences coding for the same CDR3. This rearrangement joins TRBV7-9 to TRBJ2-5; D is unclear. Germline V gene lookup returns CDR1 SEHNR and CDR2 FQNEAQ (reference sequence). Between the trimmed V and J ends, which lost 1 base and 2 bases, there was a span of 2 bases. The CDR3 loop spans 12 amino acids. The CDR3 region is CASSLGQETQYF. CDR3 DNA sequence: TGTGCCAGCAGCTTAGGACAAGAGACCCAGTACTTC.

The sample holds a few counts of this clone. V is TRBV6-5 and J is TRBJ1-5; no definite D call. This CDR3 comprises 14 residues. The ends were cut back, 3 bases at V and 5 bases at J, with 11 bases in the middle. Per the germline V gene, CDR1 is MNHEY and CDR2 is SVGAGI. The CDR3, as DNA: TGTGCCAGCAGTTATGAGGGATGGGATCAGCCCCAGCATTTT. Protein: CASSYEGWDQPQHF.

This clone was seen a handful of times. V is TRBV19 and J is TRBJ2-3; 10 nucleotides line up with TRBD2. The CDR3 sequence is 17 residues long. Germline V gives CDR1 LNHDA, CDR2 SQIVND (reference sequence). V gave up 5 bases and J gave up 1 base; unmatched junction bases: 9. CDR3 protein: CASSRLAGARRTDTQYF. CDR3 sequence (DNA): TGTGCCAGTAGTCGGCTAGCGGGAGCCAGACGCACAGATACGCAGTATTTT.

This chain links TRBV30 with TRBJ2-7, with TRBD2 as a possible D gene (6 bases). Trimming removed 2 bases at V and 5 bases at J, with 19 bases between. The CDR3 covers 15 residues. Germline values: CDR1 GTSNPN, CDR2 SVGIG (reference sequence). The CDR3 region is CAWSSSAAGPHEQYF. CDR3 sequence (DNA): TGTGCCTGGAGTTCCTCAGCGGCGGGACCCCACGAGCAGTACTTC.

The rearrangement joins TRBV19 to TRBJ1-5; D is uncertain. CDR1 is LNHDA and CDR2 is SQIVND in the germline V gene (reference sequence). V lost 1 base to trimming and J lost 4 bases, with 14 bases between them. The CDR3 consists of 16 residues. The CDR3 DNA reads as TGTGCCAGTAGTATAGGTCGCGCAGAACTGAATCAGCCCCAGCATTTT. This sequence encodes CASSIGRAELNQPQHF.

The gene calls are TRBV18 and TRBJ2-3, with D unclear. V was trimmed by 2 bases and J by 2 bases, leaving 2 bases between them. The CDR3 runs 12 residues. CDR1 is KGHSH and CDR2 is LQKENI in the germline V gene. The CDR3 protein is CASSPDTDTQYF. The CDR3 nucleotides are TGTGCCAGCTCACCAGACACAGATACGCAGTATTTT.

The J gene is TRBJ2-7, the V gene TRBV11-2; D is perhaps TRBD1 or TRBD2 (5 bases each). The V end was cut by 4 bases, the J end by 6 bases, with 16 bases between. Germline V gene data show CDR1 as SGHAT and CDR2 as FQNNGV. CDR3 size: 14 residues. The CDR3, as DNA: TGTGCCAGCAGCTCGACTTCTGGGGGTTCCGAGCAGTACTTC. Protein sequence: CASSSTSGGSEQYF.

There are a few counts of this clone. This rearrangement joins TRBV6-5 to TRBJ2-1; 10 bases are shared with TRBD2. With 2 bases clipped from V and 9 bases from J, the junction kept 10 bases outside the gene matches. The CDR3 consists of 16 residues. Germline CDR1 and CDR2: MNHEY and SVGAGI. The CDR3 is CASSYPAGGPFTEQFF. The CDR3 coding sequence is TGTGCCAGCAGTTACCCAGCGGGAGGGCCGTTCACTGAGCAGTTCTTC.

The gene calls are TRBV30 and TRBJ1-2; 7 positions match TRBD1. V lost 4 bases, J lost 4 bases, and 3 bases stayed unmatched. Germline loops: CDR1 GTSNPN, CDR2 SVGIG (reference sequence). The CDR3 totals 12 residues. As DNA, the CDR3 is TGTGCCTGGATGACAGGGATCTATGGCTACACCTTC. Amino acids: CAWMTGIYGYTF.